This entry lists 23 T cell receptor beta chains sequenced from one sample in a study of cytotoxic CD8 clonotypes in ibrutinib-treated CLL (dated by TCRdb to the early 2020s). The library relied on the immunoSEQ multiplex PCR assay. As stored in TCRdb, this immuneACCESS dataset retains in-frame rearrangements with V and J assigned. A fraction of the clones does not appear; measured against another copy, unresolved V genes explain less than half of the discrepancy, and the remainder lacks a known reason. The sample includes tens of thousands of clones, with roughly 62% observed a single time. The ten largest account for 14% of the sample. This specimen was PBMCs, taken before ibrutinib treatment. The receptors stem from a human donor with chronic lymphocytic leukemia.

The chain is built from TRBV2 and TRBJ2-3, with D possibly TRBD2 on 5 matching bases. CDR1 is SNHLY, CDR2 FYNNEI, per germline. The CDR3 contains 12 residues. The V end lost 11 bases, the J end lost 0 bases, and 9 bases lay between the germline ends. CDR3 sequence reads: CAVGLSTDTQYF. CDR3 nucleotides: TGTGCCGTAGGACTGAGCACAGATACGCAGTATTTT. The full variable domain, rest sourced from reference TRBV2 and TRBJ2-3, is EPEVTQTPSHQVTQMGQEVILRCVPISNHLYFYWYRQILGQKVEFLVSFYNNEISEKSEIFDDQFSVERPDGSNFTLKIRSTKLEDSAMYFCAVGLSTDTQYFGPGTRLTVL.

The chain uses TRBV4-1 and TRBJ1-5; the D is unclear. The germline V gene has CDR1 MGHRA and CDR2 YSYEKL. Between the trimmed V and J ends, which lost 6 bases and 5 bases, there was a span of 17 bases. The CDR3 is 15 amino acids. The CDR3 region is CASRQSAGSDQPQHF. CDR3 in DNA: TGCGCCAGCAGACAATCGGCGGGTTCCGATCAGCCCCAGCATTTT.

The V gene is TRBV5-6, the J gene TRBJ2-1, with D maybe TRBD1 (5 bases). V shed 0 bases and J shed 14 bases, with 9 bases lying between them. The CDR3 has 11 amino acids. Germline V CDR1 and CDR2: SGHDT, YYEEEE. In DNA form, the CDR3 reads TGTGCCAGCAGCTTGGAGGGGTGGGAGTTCTTC. It translates to CASSLEGWEFF.

This sequence joins TRBV27 and TRBJ2-3, with D hard to call. This CDR3 has 14 amino acids. V was cut by 6 bases and J by 7 bases, with 17 bases left in between. CDR1 and CDR2 from the germline V gene are MNHEY and SMNVEV (reference sequence). The CDR3 DNA follows: TGTGCCAGCAGATCAGTGCCCCTCGGGTATACGCAGTATTTT. Its translation is CASRSVPLGYTQYF.

This chain uses TRBV29-1 with TRBJ2-7; no definite D call. The CDR3 extends over 13 amino acids. CDR1 and CDR2 (germline): SQVTM, ANQGSEA. Trimming removed 6 bases at V and 6 bases at J, with 18 bases between. As DNA, the CDR3 is TGCAGCGTCGCGGACGGACCCTCCCTCGAGCAGTACTTC. It encodes CSVADGPSLEQYF.

This chain uses TRBV5-4 with TRBJ1-3; the D is unclear. With 4 bases removed from V and 4 bases from J, the gap between germline ends came to 12 bases. Per germline, CDR1 SGHNT and CDR2 YYREEE (reference sequence). This CDR3 is built from 14 residues. The CDR3 region is CASSADGGGNTIYF. In DNA form, the CDR3 reads TGTGCCAGCAGCGCGGACGGTGGCGGAAACACCATATATTTT. Based on the CDR3 plus reference TRBV5-4 and TRBJ1-3, the full variable domain is ETGVTQSPTHLIKTRGQQVTLRCSSQSGHNTVSWYQQALGQGPQFIFQYYREEENGRGNFPPRFSGLQFPNYSSELNVNALELDDSALYLCASSADGGGNTIYFGEGSWLTVV.

The chain joins TRBV10-3 to TRBJ2-3, with 10 bases identical to TRBD1. Germline assignment: CDR1 ENHRY and CDR2 SYGVKD. The CDR3 has 16 amino acids. Germline trimming cut 9 bases from V and 4 bases from J; bases unmatched to any gene: 13. CDR3 region: CAISRERTGGADTQYF. CDR3 in DNA: TGTGCCATATCCCGGGAAAGGACAGGGGGAGCAGATACGCAGTATTTT.

This rearrangement joins TRBV5-4 to TRBJ2-2; tentative D call: TRBD1 (6 bases). Germline V gene lookup returns CDR1 SGHNT and CDR2 YYREEE (reference sequence). The CDR3 loop spans 16 amino acids. The ends were cut back, 4 bases at V and 3 bases at J, with 16 bases in the middle. CDR3 amino acids: CASSLLGATDTGELFF. CDR3 nucleotide sequence: TGTGCCAGCAGCCTCCTGGGGGCTACCGACACCGGGGAGCTGTTTTTT.

In its sample, this clone was seen once. The chain has TRBV29-1 and TRBJ2-1, with 9 bases that match TRBD1. The CDR3 consists of 16 residues. After removal of 4 bases from V and 7 bases from J, the junction contained 14 bases not matched to a gene. Germline V CDR1 and CDR2: SQVTM, ANQGSEA. For the CDR3, the DNA is TGCAGCGTTGTAGCCCGGACAGGGGACCCCCGAAATGAGCAGTTCTTC. This gives the protein CSVVARTGDPRNEQFF.

This clone was counted only a few times. The J gene is TRBJ1-2, the V gene TRBV19; TRBD1 might be the D (6 bases). Germline CDR1 LNHDA, CDR2 SQIVND (reference sequence). Trimming took 6 bases from V and 3 from J, leaving 14 bases between them. CDR3 length: 14 residues. The CDR3 DNA is TGTGCCAGTAGCCCATCACAGGGCTACTATGGCTACACCTTC. Its protein product is CASSPSQGYYGYTF.

This clone is a singleton in its sample. The rearrangement links TRBV18 to TRBJ1-2; 7 bases map to TRBD1. Losses at the gene ends were 2 bases for V and 4 bases for J; bases not matched to a gene: 7. CDR1 KGHSH and CDR2 LQKENI come from the germline V gene. This CDR3 has 15 amino acids. The CDR3 nucleotides are TGTGCCAGCTCACCAGCGACAGGGTCGGGCTATGGCTACACCTTC. Amino acids: CASSPATGSGYGYTF.

This clone showed up just a few times. The genes are TRBV27 and TRBJ2-7, with TRBD2 as a possible D gene (6 bases). Trimming removed 3 bases from V and 4 bases from J, with 16 bases in between. The CDR3 is made up of 15 amino acids. Germline lookup yields CDR1 MNHEY and CDR2 SMNVEV (reference sequence). The CDR3 nucleotides are TGTGCCAGCAGTTTCGCGGGGCAGCTGGGTTACGAGCAGTACTTC. It translates to CASSFAGQLGYEQYF.

The chain joins TRBV11-2 to TRBJ2-5; no definite D call. The CDR3 has 16 amino acids. The germline CDR1 and CDR2 sequences are SGHAT and FQNNGV. V was shortened by 2 bases and J by 5 bases, with 18 bases between the two germline ends. CDR3 sequence: CASSLSAAPLGETQYF. As DNA, the CDR3 is TGTGCCAGCAGCTTATCGGCGGCGCCTCTGGGGGAGACCCAGTACTTC. Full variable domain (rest looked up from reference TRBV11-2 and TRBJ2-5): EAGVAQSPRYKIIEKRQSVAFWCNPISGHATLYWYQQILGQGPKLLIQFQNNGVVDDSQLPKDRFSAERLKGVDSTLKIQPAKLEDSAVYLCASSLSAAPLGETQYFGPGTRLLVL.

This chain links TRBV9 with TRBJ2-7; tentatively, D is TRBD2 (6 bases). Germline CDR1 is SGDLS and CDR2 is YYNGEE. The CDR3 has 16 residues. V was shortened by 4 bases and J by 3 bases, with 20 bases between the two germline ends. Here the CDR3 DNA reads TGTGCCAGCAGCCTCCACGGGAGACGAGGGGTCTACGAGCAGTACTTC. Translated, it gives CASSLHGRRGVYEQYF.

V gene TRBV6-1 combines with J gene TRBJ2-5, with D possibly being TRBD1 or TRBD2 (5 bases each). Germline V CDR1 and CDR2: MNHNS, SASEGT. V shed 4 bases and J shed 4 bases, with 10 bases lying between them. CDR3 length equals 13 residues. The CDR3 protein is CASSASGTETQYF. The CDR3 DNA reads TGTGCCAGCAGTGCATCCGGGACAGAGACCCAGTACTTC.

The count of this clone is one. This rearrangement joins TRBV6-1 to TRBJ2-1; D possibly corresponds to TRBD1 (5 bases). CDR3 size: 12 residues. V was cut by 5 bases and J by 7 bases, with 9 bases left in between. CDR1 and CDR2 (germline): MNHNS, SASEGT. CDR3 in DNA: TGTGCCAGCAGTAAGACAGTAAATGAGCAGTTCTTC. Amino acids: CASSKTVNEQFF.

The chain combines TRBV19 with TRBJ1-1; 8 bases agree with TRBD1. V trimming: 6 bases; J trimming: 4 bases; junction bases outside the gene matches: 1. CDR1 LNHDA and CDR2 SQIVND come from the germline V gene (reference sequence). The CDR3 sequence is 12 residues long. The CDR3 protein is CASRQGGTEAFF. Written as DNA, the CDR3 is TGTGCCAGTAGACAGGGGGGCACTGAAGCTTTCTTT.

This clone was counted a few times. This chain links TRBV27 with TRBJ2-2, with D perhaps TRBD1 (6 bases). The germline V gene has CDR1 MNHEY and CDR2 SMNVEV (reference sequence). The CDR3 totals 13 residues. Trimming pared 7 bases from V and 4 bases from J, leaving 10 bases between. The CDR3 spells CASTRDITGELFF. The CDR3 region has the DNA TGTGCCAGCACACGGGACATCACCGGGGAGCTGTTTTTT.

The chain has TRBV15 and TRBJ2-7, with D tentatively TRBD1 or TRBD2 (6 bases each). V was pared by 1 base and J by 2 bases, with 15 bases between. Germline values: CDR1 LNHNV, CDR2 YYDKDF (reference sequence). The CDR3 runs to 16 residues. CDR3 loop: CATSRAGGQGAYEQYF. The CDR3 DNA reads TGTGCCACCAGCAGAGCCGGGGGCCAGGGAGCCTACGAGCAGTACTTC.

This chain links TRBV7-6 with TRBJ2-5; 9 nucleotides agree with TRBD2. This CDR3 spans 16 amino acids. Germline V gives CDR1 SGHVS, CDR2 FNYEAQ. V was pared by 1 base and J by 5 bases, with 8 bases of the junction left unmatched. CDR3 in amino acids: CASSLGGGGAYETQYF. The CDR3 nucleotides are TGTGCCAGCAGCTTAGGCGGCGGGGGGGCATATGAGACCCAGTACTTC.

This clone was counted only a few times. The chain is built from TRBV11-3 and TRBJ2-3, with D unclear. CDR1 and CDR2 (germline): SGHNT, YENEEA. The CDR3 totals 14 residues. The germline V and J ends were trimmed by 1 base and 2 bases, with 7 bases remaining between them. The CDR3 here is CASSLGAITDTQYF. CDR3 sequence (DNA): TGTGCCAGCAGCTTAGGGGCCATCACAGATACGCAGTATTTT.

V is TRBV2 and J is TRBJ1-2, with D possibly TRBD1 on 6 matching bases. The germline V gene has CDR1 SNHLY and CDR2 FYNNEI. This CDR3 is 13 amino acids long. V was cut by 7 bases and J by 3 bases, with 12 bases left in between. Here the CDR3 reads CASNSGAYYGYTF. CDR3 sequence (DNA): TGTGCCAGCAATTCGGGGGCCTACTATGGCTACACCTTC.

The chain is built from TRBV4-2 and TRBJ2-7; weak D call: TRBD1 (5 bases). Germline CDR1 LGHNA, CDR2 YNFKEQ. Trimming shortened V by 3 bases and J by 5 bases, and 14 bases separated the two germline ends. The CDR3 is 14 amino acids. In DNA form, the CDR3 reads TGTGCCAGCAGCCAGCCCGACGACAGAAACGAGCAGTACTTC. It codes for CASSQPDDRNEQYF.